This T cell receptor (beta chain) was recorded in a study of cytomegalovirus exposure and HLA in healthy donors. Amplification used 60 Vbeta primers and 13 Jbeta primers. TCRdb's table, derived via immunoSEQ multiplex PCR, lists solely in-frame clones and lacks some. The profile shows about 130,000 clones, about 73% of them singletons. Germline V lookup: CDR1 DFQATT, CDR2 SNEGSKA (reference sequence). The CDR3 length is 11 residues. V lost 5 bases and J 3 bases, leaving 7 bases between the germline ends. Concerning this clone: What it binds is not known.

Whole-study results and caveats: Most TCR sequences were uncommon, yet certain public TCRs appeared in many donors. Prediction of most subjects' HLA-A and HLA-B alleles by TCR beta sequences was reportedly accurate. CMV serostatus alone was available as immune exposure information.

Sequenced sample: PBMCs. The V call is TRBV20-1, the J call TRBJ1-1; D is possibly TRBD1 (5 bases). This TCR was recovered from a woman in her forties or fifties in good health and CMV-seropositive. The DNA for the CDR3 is TGCAGTGCTCAGGGATACACTGAAGCTTTCTTT. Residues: CSAQGYTEAFF.